One and the same sample provided the 22 T cell receptor beta chains below, sequenced in a study of cytomegalovirus exposure and HLA in healthy donors. Using immunoSEQ multiplex PCR, the repertoire was profiled, and TCRdb retains in-frame clones only, with some absent. The sample shows roughly 150,000 clones, 65% to 90% of them seen only once. Sequenced material: PBMCs. The source of these receptors is a woman aged 18-30 years in good health and CMV-seronegative.

V is TRBV7-2 and J is TRBJ2-7; 7 nucleotides agree with TRBD1. Per germline, CDR1 SGHTA and CDR2 FQGNSA. CDR3 length: 16 residues. V was pared by 5 bases and J by 0 bases, with 10 bases of the junction left unmatched. CDR3 in DNA: TGTGCCAGCAGCCGCGGCCAGGCAGGGGGCTCCTACGAGCAGTACTTC. Protein sequence: CASSRGQAGGSYEQYF.

This clone appeared a few times. This sequence joins TRBV6-1 and TRBJ2-3, with 9 bases lining up with TRBD1. This CDR3 has 16 amino acids. Per germline, CDR1 MNHNS and CDR2 SASEGT. The J segment lost 3 bases and the V segment lost 4 bases, leaving 8 bases of the junction unmatched. CDR3 protein: CASSAFLGQGTDTQYF. The CDR3 DNA reads TGTGCCAGCAGTGCTTTTTTGGGACAGGGAACAGATACGCAGTATTTT.

V gene TRBV2 combines with J gene TRBJ2-3; the D is unclear. V was shortened by 4 bases and J by 5 bases, with 19 bases between the two germline ends. The CDR3 is 16 amino acids. The germline V gene has CDR1 SNHLY and CDR2 FYNNEI. The CDR3: CASSGSSRALRDTQYF. CDR3 sequence (DNA): TGTGCCAGCAGTGGGAGTTCGAGAGCGTTGAGAGATACGCAGTATTTT. Based on the CDR3 plus reference TRBV2 and TRBJ2-3, the full variable domain is EPEVTQTPSHQVTQMGQEVILRCVPISNHLYFYWYRQILGQKVEFLVSFYNNEISEKSEIFDDQFSVERPDGSNFTLKIRSTKLEDSAMYFCASSGSSRALRDTQYFGPGTRLTVL.

To note about this clone: Different DNA sequences within this sample yield the same CDR3. The rearrangement links TRBV19 to TRBJ2-7; 11 bases map to TRBD2. The trim removed 6 bases at V and 4 bases at J, leaving 5 bases unmatched. This CDR3 comprises 14 residues. Per germline, CDR1 LNHDA and CDR2 SQIVND (reference sequence). CDR3 in DNA: TGTGCCAGTAGCACAACTAGCGGGAGTTACGAGCAGTACTTC. Protein sequence: CASSTTSGSYEQYF.

DNA for the CDR3: TGTGCCAGCAGCTTGGGGGGAGTGGATCAGCCCCAGCATTTT. This translates into CASSLGGVDQPQHF. The rearrangement links TRBV5-4 to TRBJ1-5, with D unresolved. Germline CDR1 is SGHNT and CDR2 is YYREEE (reference sequence). Trimming took 0 bases from V and 5 from J, leaving 9 bases between them. The CDR3 runs to 14 residues.

The CDR3 reads CASAFRDSEAFF. CDR3 DNA sequence: TGCGCCAGCGCATTCCGGGACAGTGAAGCTTTCTTT. This chain joins TRBV5-1 and TRBJ1-1; 7 nucleotides align to TRBD1. Trimming cost V 7 bases and J 7 bases; bases outside gene matches: 7. CDR3 length: 12 residues. From germline, CDR1 is SGHRS and CDR2 YFSETQ.

The chain is built from TRBV25-1 and TRBJ1-3; D might be TRBD1 (5 bases). The V and J ends lost 4 bases and 4 bases respectively, with 8 bases between them. The germline V gene encodes CDR1 MGHDK and CDR2 SYGVNS. The CDR3 is made up of 13 amino acids. CDR3 residues: CASSVTGGNTIYF. The CDR3 DNA is TGTGCCAGCAGTGTAACAGGCGGAAACACCATATATTTT.

The chain combines TRBV6-5 with TRBJ1-2; 9 positions match TRBD1. Germline values: CDR1 MNHEY, CDR2 SVGAGI. The V and J ends lost 11 bases and 2 bases, in that order; junction bases with no gene match: 9. The length of the CDR3 is 14 residues. The CDR3 sequence is CACRRDRENYGYTF. As DNA, the CDR3 is TGTGCCTGTCGACGGGACAGGGAAAACTATGGCTACACCTTC.

A single count supports this clone. The chain carries TRBV5-4 and TRBJ2-3; TRBD2 agrees at 13 bases. The germline gives CDR1 SGHNT, CDR2 YYREEE (reference sequence). V lost 3 bases and J lost 2; bases outside the gene matches: 6. This CDR3 is 17 amino acids long. CDR3 residues: CASSSPTSGGPTDTQYF. DNA of the CDR3: TGTGCCAGCAGCTCCCCGACTAGCGGGGGGCCCACAGATACGCAGTATTTT.

The rearrangement uses TRBV15 and TRBJ1-3, with 9 bases fitting TRBD1. CDR1 is LNHNV and CDR2 is YYDKDF in the germline V gene (reference sequence). The CDR3 contains 13 residues. J lost 4 bases, V lost 5 bases, and 0 bases had no gene match. CDR3 bases: TGTGCCACCAGCGGGACAGGGGGAAACACCATATATTTT. Translated, it gives CATSGTGGNTIYF. The complete variable domain, with remaining parts taken from reference TRBV15 and TRBJ1-3, reads DAMVIQNPRYQVTQFGKPVTLSCSQTLNHNVMYWYQQKSSQAPKLLFHYYDKDFNNEADTPDNFQSRRPNTSFCFLDIRSPGLGDTAMYLCATSGTGGNTIYFGEGSWLTVV.

The gene calls are TRBV6-1 and TRBJ1-1, with D possibly TRBD1 on 6 matching bases. V shed 6 bases and J shed 4 bases, with 12 bases lying between them. Germline CDR1 reads MNHNS; CDR2 reads SASEGT. This CDR3 has 13 residues. In nucleotides, the CDR3 is TGTGCCAGCAGGACAGGTCTGGGCACTGAAGCTTTCTTT. Protein: CASRTGLGTEAFF.

The chain employs TRBV9 and TRBJ2-2; TRBD2 matches 10 bases. The V segment lost 7 bases and the J segment 6 bases; nucleotides outside the gene matches: 12. The V gene's germline CDR1 is SGDLS and CDR2 YYNGEE. The CDR3 extends over 16 amino acids. The CDR3 protein is CASGLAASSGAGELFF. The CDR3 coding sequence is TGTGCCAGCGGACTAGCGGCCTCTTCCGGGGCCGGGGAGCTGTTTTTT. Variable domain in full (rest from reference TRBV9 and TRBJ2-2): DSGVTQTPKHLITATGQRVTLRCSPRSGDLSVYWYQQSLDQGLQFLIQYYNGEERAKGNILERFSAQQFPDLHSELNLSSLELGDSALYFCASGLAASSGAGELFFGEGSRLTVL.

The CDR3, as DNA: TGTGCCAGCAGCCAGGGGCTCATGAACACTGAAGCTTTCTTT. Residues: CASSQGLMNTEAFF. V is TRBV28 and J is TRBJ1-1; tentatively, D is TRBD1 (6 bases). Trimming cost V 6 bases and J 0 bases, with 11 bases left between them. The germline V gene has CDR1 MDHEN and CDR2 SYDVKM. The CDR3 extends over 14 amino acids.

The chain employs TRBV6-1 and TRBJ2-2; D is unclear. V lost 7 bases, J lost 14 bases, and 11 bases lay in between. Germline assignment: CDR1 MNHNS and CDR2 SASEGT. The CDR3 extends over 10 amino acids. CDR3 sequence reads: CASTRKVLFF. CDR3 DNA sequence: TGTGCCAGCACTAGGAAGGTCCTGTTTTTT.

The chain has TRBV6-5 and TRBJ1-5; TRBD1 agrees at 9 bases. The CDR3 runs 15 residues. The V gene's germline CDR1 is MNHEY and CDR2 SVGAGI. The ends lost 4 bases at V and 6 bases at J; junction bases unmatched: 7. The CDR3 here is CASSSQGATGQPQHF. In DNA form, the CDR3 reads TGTGCCAGCAGTTCACAGGGGGCGACTGGTCAGCCCCAGCATTTT.

V usage is TRBV7-3 and J usage is TRBJ1-1, with 8 bases lining up with TRBD1. The germline V gene has CDR1 SGHTA and CDR2 FQGTGA. V gave up 5 bases and J gave up 2 bases; unmatched junction bases: 7. CDR3 length: 15 amino acids. The CDR3 region has the DNA TGTGCCAGCAGCCCAATGACAGGGGTTAACACTGAAGCTTTCTTT. Translating it yields CASSPMTGVNTEAFF. The complete variable domain, with remaining parts taken from reference TRBV7-3 and TRBJ1-1, reads GAGVSQTPSNKVTEKGKYVELRCDPISGHTALYWYRQSLGQGPEFLIYFQGTGAADDSGLPNDRFFAVRPEGSVSTLKIQRTERGDSAVYLCASSPMTGVNTEAFFGQGTRLTVV.

The chain uses TRBV25-1 and TRBJ1-2; D uncertain. The CDR3 length is 11 residues. Germline lookup yields CDR1 MGHDK and CDR2 SYGVNS. V was pared by 11 bases and J by 4 bases, with 11 bases between. CDR3 in amino acids: CAAAVGYGYTF. The DNA for the CDR3 is TGTGCCGCGGCCGTAGGCTATGGCTACACCTTC.

The chain couples TRBV2 to TRBJ1-4, with D possibly matching TRBD1 (5 bases). CDR3 length: 14 residues. With 5 bases removed from V and 5 bases from J, the gap between germline ends came to 12 bases. CDR1 and CDR2 from the germline V gene are SNHLY and FYNNEI. The CDR3 DNA reads as TGTGCCAGCAGTCCGGGACTACAAAATGAAAAACTGTTTTTT. Translated, it gives CASSPGLQNEKLFF.

The V call is TRBV7-8, the J call TRBJ2-3; TRBD2 matches at 10 bases. Unmatched junction bases numbered 9, after V lost 4 bases and J lost 5 bases. CDR3 length: 16 residues. CDR1 is SGHVS, CDR2 FQNEAQ, per germline. The CDR3 is CASSSPSGSQLDTQYF. The CDR3 nucleotides read TGTGCCAGCAGCTCCCCTAGCGGGAGTCAGTTAGATACGCAGTATTTT. The full variable domain, in which reference TRBV7-8 and TRBJ2-3 provide the parts outside the CDR3, is GAGVSQSPRYKVAKRGQDVALRCDPISGHVSLFWYQQALGQGPEFLTYFQNEAQLDKSGLPSDRFFAERPEGSVSTLKIQRTQQEDSAVYLCASSSPSGSQLDTQYFGPGTRLTVL.

The chain couples TRBV7-6 to TRBJ2-5, with TRBD2 matching 7 bases. V shed 2 bases, J shed 5 bases, and the junction held 8 bases outside the gene matches. The CDR3 runs to 15 residues. In germline, CDR1 is SGHVS, CDR2 FNYEAQ. The CDR3 loop is CASSLQAGAGETQYF. For the CDR3, the DNA is TGTGCCAGCAGCTTACAGGCGGGAGCGGGGGAGACCCAGTACTTC.

J is TRBJ2-1 and V is TRBV4-2; 12 bases align to TRBD1. There are 16 residues in the CDR3. Trimming took 4 bases from V and 6 from J; bases not matched to a gene: 7. Germline-derived CDR1 and CDR2 are LGHNA and YNFKEQ. The CDR3 DNA reads TGTGCCAGCAGCCCTGGTCAGGGACAGGGGGCCAATGAGCAGTTCTTC. Protein: CASSPGQGQGANEQFF.

This clone showed up just a few times. The chain employs TRBV30 and TRBJ1-5, with D possibly TRBD1 on 5 matching bases. Germline V gene lookup returns CDR1 GTSNPN and CDR2 SVGIG (reference sequence). CDR3 length: 15 amino acids. V dropped 3 bases and J dropped 0 bases, with 12 bases sitting between them. CDR3 bases: TGTGCCTGGAGCGACAGTTCTTATAGCAATCAGCCCCAGCATTTT. Encoded protein: CAWSDSSYSNQPQHF.